This T cell receptor beta chain was retrieved from a study of blood T cell repertoires in COVID-19. The overall study: PBMCs, B-cell-depleted T cells, or T cells were the source of the cDNA or gDNA that made up the material.

Methods used by the authors: It was from reference gene primer amplification that nucleated cell counts were estimated. Repertoires were generated with immunoSEQ multiplex PCR, while TCRdb's copy carries only in-frame clones and drops some. V and J calls plus clone size are reproduced from that table; the DNA served to infer D and trimming. The data show about 90,000 clones, around 72% seen once. The CDR3 runs 14 residues. With V trimmed by 5 bases and J by 5 bases, 8 bases remained unmatched. Germline assignment: CDR1 SEHNR and CDR2 FQNEAQ (reference sequence). This chain joins TRBV7-9 and TRBJ1-2; 7 bases match TRBD1. The specimen sequenced was peripheral blood. This sequence was found in a woman aged 80 or over with acute or convalescent COVID-19. The CDR3 here is CASSGDSQGYGYTF. As DNA, the CDR3 is TGTGCCAGCAGCGGGGACAGCCAAGGGTATGGCTACACCTTC.